A single sample is the source of the 21 T cell receptor beta chains below, sequenced in a study of shared T cell receptors in the human thymus. Sequencing was performed with immunoSEQ multiplex PCR; in TCRdb, only in-frame clones are kept and a portion is missing. This table has hundreds of thousands of clones, approximately 88% appearing once. This same sample was also part of a study on human thymus T cells.

Material for sequencing was thymocytes. These receptors were taken from a boy younger than two with a congenital heart defect.

The sample holds one count of this clone. The chain joins TRBV2 to TRBJ2-3; D may be TRBD2 (5 bases). Germline V gene data show CDR1 as SNHLY and CDR2 as FYNNEI. Trimming took 1 base from V and 1 from J, leaving 6 bases between them. This CDR3 comprises 14 residues. Here the CDR3 DNA reads TGTGCCAGCAGTGAAGAGGACTGCACAGATACGCAGTATTTT. Its protein is CASSEEDCTDTQYF.

The gene calls are TRBV7-9 and TRBJ2-5; the D gene is possibly TRBD1 (6 bases). Germline-derived CDR1 and CDR2 are SEHNR and FQNEAQ (reference sequence). Trimming took 3 bases from V and 9 from J, leaving 14 bases between them. This CDR3 spans 13 amino acids. The CDR3 sequence is CASSFGRDKAQYF. CDR3 DNA sequence: TGTGCCAGCAGCTTCGGCAGGGACAAGGCCCAGTACTTC.

The chain couples TRBV4-1 to TRBJ2-7; 8 nucleotides align to TRBD2. J was trimmed by 0 bases and V by 4 bases; bases with no gene match: 14. This CDR3 spans 18 amino acids. CDR1 is MGHRA and CDR2 is YSYEKL in the germline V gene. The DNA of the CDR3 is TGCGCCAGCAGCCCAGCGGAGGAGCGGGAGAATTCCTCCTACGAGCAGTACTTC. Its translation is CASSPAEERENSSYEQYF.

The chain is built from TRBV7-2 and TRBJ2-7, with D possibly matching TRBD1 (6 bases). This CDR3 is built from 14 residues. Per germline, CDR1 SGHTA and CDR2 FQGNSA. The V and J ends lost 1 base and 4 bases respectively, with 11 bases between them. The CDR3 DNA is TGTGCCAGCAGCTTAGACAGGGTGGGGTACGAGCAGTACTTC. Translation gives CASSLDRVGYEQYF.

This chain joins TRBV5-4 and TRBJ1-1, with TRBD1 matching 7 bases. This CDR3 comprises 15 residues. With V trimmed by 2 bases and J by 1 base, 5 bases remained unmatched. CDR1 and CDR2 (germline): SGHNT, YYREEE (reference sequence). Written as DNA, the CDR3 is TGTGCCAGCAGCTTAATGTCAGGGGGGAACACTGAAGCTTTCTTT. Its protein product is CASSLMSGGNTEAFF.

This sequence joins TRBV27 and TRBJ2-7; 11 nucleotides agree with TRBD2. The V and J ends lost 3 bases and 4 bases, in that order; junction bases with no gene match: 8. The CDR3 length is 16 residues. Germline CDR1 is MNHEY and CDR2 is SMNVEV (reference sequence). CDR3 region: CASSLSLAGGTYEQYF. The CDR3 DNA follows: TGTGCCAGCAGTTTGTCGCTAGCGGGAGGAACTTACGAGCAGTACTTC.

The gene calls are TRBV19 and TRBJ1-5, with a tentative D call TRBD1 (5 bases). The CDR3 has 15 residues. The germline V and J ends were trimmed by 6 bases and 5 bases, with 17 bases remaining between them. In germline, CDR1 is LNHDA, CDR2 SQIVND (reference sequence). As DNA, the CDR3 is TGTGCCAGTAGCGACCACTCGGGGGTTTATCAGCCCCAGCATTTT. This sequence encodes CASSDHSGVYQPQHF.

The CDR3 DNA reads TGTGCCAGCAGCCAAGGGGTTAGCGTGACCTACGAGCAGTACTTC. Translation gives CASSQGVSVTYEQYF. The chain joins TRBV4-2 to TRBJ2-7; possible D gene TRBD2, 5 bases. CDR3 length: 15 residues. Germline V gene sequence: CDR1 LGHNA, CDR2 YNFKEQ. Trimming removed 1 base from V and 2 bases from J, with 12 bases in between.

The chain combines TRBV13 with TRBJ1-4; 9 bases align to TRBD1. V shed 3 bases and J 4 bases; nucleotides not matched to a gene: 0. Germline assignment: CDR1 PRHDT and CDR2 FYEKMQ (reference sequence). This CDR3 comprises 14 residues. In DNA, the CDR3 is TGTGCCAGCAGCTTGACAGGGGGTAATGAAAAACTGTTTTTT. Translation gives CASSLTGGNEKLFF.

The V gene is TRBV10-3, the J gene TRBJ2-1; 10 bases fit TRBD2. J lost 9 bases, V lost 2 bases, and 10 bases had no gene match. CDR3 length equals 16 residues. Germline values: CDR1 ENHRY, CDR2 SYGVKD. CDR3 in DNA: TGTGCCATCAGTGAGGTTCAAGGGACTAGCGTCGGTGAGCAGTTCTTC. Its protein is CAISEVQGTSVGEQFF.

The gene calls are TRBV27 and TRBJ1-2; a weak D match, TRBD1 (5 bases). Germline CDR1 MNHEY, CDR2 SMNVEV (reference sequence). The CDR3 is 16 residues long. The ends were cut back, 5 bases at V and 3 bases at J, with 19 bases in the middle. CDR3 nucleotide sequence: TGTGCCAGCAGTGCCAAAGGACACCCTTGGGACTATGGCTACACCTTC. Its translation is CASSAKGHPWDYGYTF.

The chain combines TRBV5-1 with TRBJ2-3, with D maybe TRBD1 (5 bases). V was clipped by 7 bases and J by 1 base, with 13 bases between them. This CDR3 comprises 14 residues. Germline-derived CDR1 and CDR2 are SGHRS and YFSETQ. CDR3 in amino acids: CASQKQACTDTQYF. The CDR3 DNA follows: TGCGCCAGCCAAAAACAGGCCTGCACAGATACGCAGTATTTT. Using reference TRBV5-1 and TRBJ2-3 for the parts outside the CDR3, the full variable domain is KAGVTQTPRYLIKTRGQQVTLSCSPISGHRSVSWYQQTPGQGLQFLFEYFSETQRNKGNFPGRFSGRQFSNSRSEMNVSTLELGDSALYLCASQKQACTDTQYFGPGTRLTVL.

The rearrangement links TRBV9 to TRBJ1-5, with D possibly TRBD1 on 6 matching bases. V dropped 4 bases and J dropped 2 bases, with 13 bases sitting between them. The CDR3 spans 15 residues. Per the germline V gene, CDR1 is SGDLS and CDR2 is YYNGEE. The CDR3 protein is CASSPEGGGNQPQHF. The CDR3, as DNA: TGTGCCAGCAGCCCGGAGGGGGGGGGCAATCAGCCCCAGCATTTT.

This clone was observed a handful of times. The chain carries TRBV6-6 and TRBJ1-5, with D possibly TRBD1 on 6 matching bases. Trimming shortened V by 6 bases and J by 0 bases, and 12 bases separated the two germline ends. There are 15 residues in the CDR3. Per the germline V gene, CDR1 is MNHNY and CDR2 is SVGAGI (reference sequence). The CDR3 here is CASREDRNSNQPQHF. As DNA, the CDR3 is TGTGCCAGCAGGGAAGACAGGAATAGCAATCAGCCCCAGCATTTT.

The chain employs TRBV9 and TRBJ2-7; the match to TRBD2 covers 7 bases. J was trimmed by 4 bases and V by 0 bases; bases with no gene match: 7. CDR1 SGDLS and CDR2 YYNGEE come from the germline V gene. The length of the CDR3 is 15 residues. The CDR3, as DNA: TGTGCCAGCAGCGTAGGGGAGGGAAAAAGGTACGAGCAGTACTTC. Translation gives CASSVGEGKRYEQYF.

The chain carries TRBV12-1 and TRBJ2-4; the DNA was not used to check the table's D call, TRBD2. TRBV12-1 is tagged as a pseudogene. This CDR3 contains 17 residues. The CDR3 region has the DNA TGTGCCACGACCGTGGGAACTAGCGGGAGTGCCAAAAACATTCAGTACTTC. Its protein is CATTVGTSGSAKNIQYF.

This CDR3 is CASSLNRLAGPMREQYF. In DNA form, the CDR3 reads TGTGCCAGCAGCTTAAATCGACTAGCGGGACCCATGAGGGAGCAGTACTTC. V usage is TRBV7-3 and J usage is TRBJ2-7; 11 bases match TRBD2. J lost 7 bases, V lost 1 base, and 12 bases had no gene match. CDR1 is SGHTA, CDR2 FQGTGA, per germline. This CDR3 has 17 amino acids.

This sequence joins TRBV7-2 and TRBJ2-1; TRBD2 might be the D (6 bases). V dropped 5 bases and J dropped 10 bases, with 21 bases sitting between them. CDR1 is SGHTA, CDR2 FQGNSA, per germline. The CDR3 runs 15 residues. CDR3 sequence reads: CASSPGLWPLGEQFF. In nucleotides, the CDR3 is TGTGCCAGCAGCCCCGGACTATGGCCCCTCGGGGAGCAGTTCTTC.

CDR3 amino acids: CASSFVLSAPGSTDTQYF. The CDR3 bases are TGTGCCAGCAGCTTCGTACTATCCGCGCCGGGGAGCACAGATACGCAGTATTTT. The rearrangement uses TRBV11-2 and TRBJ2-3; tentatively, D is TRBD2 (5 bases). Germline values: CDR1 SGHAT, CDR2 FQNNGV. This CDR3 has 18 amino acids. Trimming cost V 3 bases and J 0 bases, with 19 bases left between them.

The chain has TRBV7-9 and TRBJ2-1; 7 nucleotides line up with TRBD2. The CDR3 is 16 amino acids. Germline V gene sequence: CDR1 SEHNR, CDR2 FQNEAQ (reference sequence). Unmatched junction bases numbered 4, after V lost 1 base and J lost 1 base. The CDR3 loop is CASSLVSSGSYNEQFF. The CDR3 DNA reads as TGTGCCAGCAGCTTAGTCTCTAGCGGTTCCTACAATGAGCAGTTCTTC. Full variable domain (missing parts from reference TRBV7-9 and TRBJ2-1): DTGVSQNPRHKITKRGQNVTFRCDPISEHNRLYWYRQTLGQGPEFLTYFQNEAQLEKSRLLSDRFSAERPKGSFSTLEIQRTEQGDSAMYLCASSLVSSGSYNEQFFGPGTRLTVL.

This clone showed up just once. This chain connects TRBV27 to TRBJ2-1; no firm D call. The V end lost 5 bases, the J end lost 2 bases, and 13 bases lay between the germline ends. The CDR3 consists of 15 residues. Germline loops: CDR1 MNHEY, CDR2 SMNVEV (reference sequence). Written as DNA, the CDR3 is TGTGCCAGCAGTGTAGTACGGAGCACCTACAATGAGCAGTTCTTC. Protein product: CASSVVRSTYNEQFF.